This T cell receptor beta chain was documented in a study of beta chain features in type 1 diabetes. The study, taken as a whole, reports: At VDJ recombination sites, type 1 diabetes patients had fewer insertions and more deleted nucleotides.

Cell sorting via CD45RO/CCR7/CD25/CD127/CD95/CD27 was performed to obtain CD4+ naive, central memory, regulatory and stem cell-like memory cells. This clone has just a few counts. The target antigen is unknown. Expressed TCRB transcripts were sequenced because the entire RNA isolate underwent reverse transcription. The repertoire was sequenced with immunoSEQ multiplex PCR; TCRdb's copy has only in-frame clones and lacks some. The sample lists about 450,000 clones, about an eighth occurring once. Sequencing was done on a sample of naive CD4+ T cells from blood. The TCR was taken from a woman aged 18-30 years in good health.

The CDR3 loop is CASSVGAGTAEETQYF. The CDR3 bases are TGTGCCAGCAGCGTAGGGGCCGGGACAGCTGAAGAGACCCAGTACTTC. J is TRBJ2-5 and V is TRBV9; 7 nucleotides agree with TRBD1. J lost 3 bases, V lost 0 bases, and 8 bases had no gene match. Germline V gene data show CDR1 as SGDLS and CDR2 as YYNGEE. This CDR3 spans 16 amino acids. Together with reference TRBV9 and TRBJ2-5, the CDR3 gives the full variable domain: DSGVTQTPKHLITATGQRVTLRCSPRSGDLSVYWYQQSLDQGLQFLIQYYNGEERAKGNILERFSAQQFPDLHSELNLSSLELGDSALYFCASSVGAGTAEETQYFGPGTRLLVL.